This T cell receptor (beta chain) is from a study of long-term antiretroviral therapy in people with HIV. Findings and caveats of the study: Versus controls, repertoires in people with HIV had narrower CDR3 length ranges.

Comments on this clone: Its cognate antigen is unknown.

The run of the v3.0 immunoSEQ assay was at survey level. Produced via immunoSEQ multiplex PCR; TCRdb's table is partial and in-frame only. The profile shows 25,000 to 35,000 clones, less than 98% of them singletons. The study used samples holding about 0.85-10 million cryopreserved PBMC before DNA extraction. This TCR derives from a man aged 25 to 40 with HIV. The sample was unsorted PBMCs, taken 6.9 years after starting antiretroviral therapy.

CDR3 coding DNA: TGTGCCAGCAGCTTTGCTCATAGCGGGAGGGCCTGGAACAATGAGCAGTTCTTC. Its protein is CASSFAHSGRAWNNEQFF. This chain uses TRBV11-2 with TRBJ2-1; 11 bases align to TRBD2. Trimming took 3 bases from V and 5 from J; bases not matched to a gene: 12. The CDR3 sequence is 18 residues long. Germline V gene lookup returns CDR1 SGHAT and CDR2 FQNNGV.